The 14 T cell receptor beta chains listed next were all sequenced from one sample in a study of blood T cells in healthy people across ages. Together with a sample-barcoded 5' primer, a J-beta primer mix was included in a second PCR lasting about 6 to 11 cycles. Each CDR3 protein is one row after TCRdb ran MiXCR on the 5' RACE reads. The data contain about a million distinct CDR3 sequences, roughly 50% of them singletons. Sequencing was done on a sample of blood. The receptor source for this set is a woman aged 60-70 years in good health.

The chain employs TRBV24-1 and TRBJ2-3; 8 bases map to TRBD1. The CDR3 extends over 15 amino acids. From germline, CDR1 is KGHDR and CDR2 SFDVKD. Unmatched junction bases numbered 6, after V lost 6 bases and J lost 2 bases. As DNA, the CDR3 is TGTGCCACCAGTATGGGACAGGACTACACAGATACGCAGTATTTT. This sequence encodes CATSMGQDYTDTQYF.

This rearrangement joins TRBV5-1 to TRBJ2-1; 13 nucleotides agree with TRBD2. The CDR3 is 16 residues long. V lost 0 bases and J lost 5; bases outside the gene matches: 2. Per germline, CDR1 SGHRS and CDR2 YFSETQ. CDR3 amino acids: CASSLAGTSGNNEQFF. Written as DNA, the CDR3 is TGCGCCAGCAGCTTGGCGGGGACTAGCGGGAACAATGAGCAGTTCTTC.

The rearrangement joins TRBV5-8 to TRBJ2-3, with a weak D call TRBD1 (5 bases). Trimming pared 6 bases from V and 0 bases from J, leaving 11 bases between. Germline-derived CDR1 and CDR2 are SGHTS and YDEGEE. There are 14 residues in the CDR3. CDR3: CASTRQFSTDTQYF. The CDR3 bases are TGTGCCAGCACCCGACAGTTTAGCACAGATACGCAGTATTTT.

This chain links TRBV6-2 or TRBV6-3 with TRBJ1-2; 8 positions match TRBD1. The V and J ends lost 5 bases and 4 bases, in that order; junction bases with no gene match: 6. Germline V lookup: CDR1 MNHEY, CDR2 SVGEGT. The CDR3 length is 14 residues. CDR3 amino acids: CASSRAGGSYGYTF. In nucleotides, the CDR3 is TGTGCCAGCAGTCGGGCAGGGGGCAGCTATGGCTACACCTTC.

This sequence joins TRBV20-1 and TRBJ2-5; TRBD2 matches 9 bases. CDR1 and CDR2 (germline): DFQATT, SNEGSKA (reference sequence). CDR3 length: 13 amino acids. V shed 8 bases, J shed 2 bases, and the junction held 6 bases outside the gene matches. The CDR3 is CSPKTSGQETQYF. The CDR3 DNA reads as TGCAGTCCTAAGACTAGCGGTCAAGAGACCCAGTACTTC.

V is TRBV18 and J is TRBJ2-4; 8 bases agree with TRBD2. The tail of the sequence fits TRBJ2-5 better, so the J call may be wrong. This CDR3 is built from 15 residues. Germline values: CDR1 KGHSH, CDR2 LQKENI. In nucleotides, the CDR3 is TGTGCCAGCTCACCCGCGAGCGGGAGTGTGGAGACCCAGTACTTC. Its protein is CASSPASGSVETQYF.

The chain has TRBV6-1 and TRBJ1-5; a possible D gene is TRBD1 (6 bases). V shed 10 bases and J shed 9 bases, with 19 bases lying between them. CDR3 length: 13 residues. CDR1 MNHNS and CDR2 SASEGT come from the germline V gene. In DNA, the CDR3 is TGTGCCACCTCAACAGGGCCCATCGGGCCCCAGCATTTT. As protein: CATSTGPIGPQHF.

The chain carries TRBV5-5 and TRBJ2-1; TRBD1 matches at 10 bases. Unmatched junction bases numbered 6, after V lost 2 bases and J lost 7 bases. Germline assignment: CDR1 SGHKS and CDR2 YYEKEE (reference sequence). The length of the CDR3 is 15 residues. The CDR3 is CASSFLDRGHNEQFF. CDR3 coding DNA: TGTGCCAGCAGCTTCCTCGACAGGGGGCATAATGAGCAGTTCTTC.

This clonotype came up a few times. This clone may be a read error of a much larger clone one base away. V usage is TRBV29-1 and J usage is TRBJ2-4, with 8 bases fitting TRBD1. TRBJ2-7 explains the end of the DNA better; the J call may be wrong. Germline loops: CDR1 SQVTM, CDR2 ANQGSEA. The CDR3 totals 11 residues. The CDR3 bases are TGCAGCGGAATGACAGGGGACGAGCAGTACTTC. Its translation: CSGMTGDEQYF.

The chain combines TRBV20-1 with TRBJ2-7, with D perhaps TRBD2 (6 bases). Germline V gene data show CDR1 as DFQATT and CDR2 as SNEGSKA (reference sequence). CDR3 length: 13 amino acids. V was pared by 6 bases and J by 3 bases, with 15 bases between. The DNA of the CDR3 is TGCAGTGCGGACCCGGGACTGAACTACGAGCAGTACTTC. This translates into CSADPGLNYEQYF.

This clonotype was observed a single time. The chain couples TRBV6-1 to TRBJ2-3; D may correspond to TRBD1 or TRBD2 (5 bases each). Germline assignment: CDR1 MNHNS and CDR2 SASEGT. CDR3 length equals 14 residues. V was pared by 4 bases and J by 2 bases, with 10 bases between. The CDR3 sequence: CASSAGTLTDTQYF. Written as DNA, the CDR3 is TGTGCCAGCAGTGCCGGGACGCTCACAGATACGCAGTATTTT.

In this sample, this clonotype turned up a few times. V usage is TRBV4-3 and J usage is TRBJ2-1; no definite D call. V lost 1 base to trimming and J lost 6 bases, with 10 bases between them. Germline V gives CDR1 LGHNA, CDR2 YSLEER. This CDR3 has 14 amino acids. CDR3 sequence reads: CASSQVIASNEQFF. DNA for the CDR3: TGCGCCAGCAGCCAAGTTATTGCGAGCAATGAGCAGTTCTTC.

This chain uses TRBV5-1 with TRBJ2-5; TRBD2 matches 8 bases. CDR1 is SGHRS and CDR2 is YFSETQ in the germline V gene. The junction had 5 bases not matched to a gene; V was cut back by 0 bases and J by 1 base. This CDR3 spans 16 amino acids. The CDR3 reads CASSLESGLAQETQYF. The DNA for the CDR3 is TGCGCCAGCAGCTTGGAAAGCGGACTAGCCCAAGAGACCCAGTACTTC.

This clonotype has a handful of counts. J is TRBJ2-3 and V is TRBV29-1; 10 nucleotides match TRBD1. Trimming removed 6 bases from V and 0 bases from J; junction bases left unmatched: 6. Germline V CDR1 and CDR2: SQVTM, ANQGSEA. The CDR3 contains 15 residues. In nucleotides, the CDR3 is TGCAGCGTGTCCGGGACAGGGGCTAGCACAGATACGCAGTATTTT. It yields the protein CSVSGTGASTDTQYF.